This T cell receptor beta chain was sequenced during a study of blood T cell repertoires in COVID-19. Turning to the study itself: The samples span acute and convalescent COVID-19 from the United States, Italy and Spain. Sources were T cells, B-cell-depleted T cells, or PBMCs; the material itself was cDNA or gDNA.

Germline-derived CDR1 and CDR2 are SGHAT and FQNNGV. Trimming cost V 1 base and J 7 bases, with 23 bases left between them. CDR3 size: 17 residues. Per the study methods: Counts of nucleated cells, estimated from reference gene primer amplification, were obtained. Data came from immunoSEQ multiplex PCR; TCRdb stores just in-frame clones and leaves some out. V and J calls and clone size come straight from that table; D and trimming were deduced from the DNA. The sample consists of more than 15,000 clones, around 92% of them appearing once. The rearrangement links TRBV11-2 to TRBJ2-7, with D perhaps matching TRBD2 (6 bases). Material for sequencing was peripheral blood. This receptor was obtained from a human donor in a cohort sampled during active COVID-19. The CDR3 nucleotides are TGTGCCAGCAGCTTAGTGGTTAGGGACTTAGGCGATCCGGAGCAGTACTTC. Translating gives CASSLVVRDLGDPEQYF.